The entry that follows covers one T cell receptor beta chain sequence. Cells designated naive CD8 were CD45RO-negative and were positively selected for CCR7, with terminally differentiated effector memory CD45RA+ cells excluded. These data originate in a study of shared clonotypes between healthy human individuals. This table comes from immunoSEQ multiplex PCR, and its TCRdb copy is limited to in-frame clones, with some not included. The sample holds about 2 million clones, about 95% seen once. Trimming took 5 bases from V and 5 from J, leaving 16 bases between them. From germline, CDR1 is MGHRA and CDR2 YSYEKL. The CDR3 is 15 amino acids.

The receptor's source is a young man in good health. The chain is built from TRBV4-1 and TRBJ2-1, with no clear D. The sequenced material came from naive CD8+ T cells sorted from blood. The CDR3 DNA follows: TGCGCCAGCAGCTTAACCGTTTCTGGGCACAATGAGCAGTTCTTC. Residues: CASSLTVSGHNEQFF.